Sequencing of this T cell receptor (beta chain) was carried out in a study of T cell changes during pregnancy in multiple sclerosis. Here immunoSEQ multiplex PCR was the method, and the copy in TCRdb shows in-frame clones only, minus some. The sample shows 50,000 or so clones, around 94% of them seen only once. This CDR3 region has 13 residues. Germline CDR1 is MGHRA and CDR2 is YSYEKL. Unmatched junction bases numbered 1, after V lost 0 bases and J lost 8 bases. The TCR was taken from a female donor with multiple sclerosis, enrolled in a pregnancy study. The genes are TRBV4-1 and TRBJ2-3, with TRBD1 identical over 8 bases. The source material was CD4+ T cells from peripheral blood mononuclear cells, sampled before pregnancy. CDR3 in amino acids: CASSQETGVTQYF. As DNA, the CDR3 is TGCGCCAGCAGCCAAGAGACAGGGGTTACGCAGTATTTT.